One sample yielded the 2 T cell receptor beta chains listed below, sequenced in a study of vaccination effects on CD4 cells after COVID-19. Before sequencing took place, the ViraFEST assay used viral peptide pools to expand antigen-specific CD4+ T cells. Having been cultured for about 10 days, the cells underwent CD4+ T cell isolation. What these receptors recognize is not known. Here immunoSEQ multiplex PCR was the method, and the copy in TCRdb shows in-frame clones only, minus some. The table shows 60,000 to 70,000 clones, with 81% occurring only once. The specimen was CD4+ T cells from PBMCs cultured with HCoV-229E spike peptides, collected before COVID-19 vaccination. The origin of the receptors is a human donor who received a COVID-19 vaccine.

J is TRBJ2-3 and V is TRBV5-1; TRBD2 aligns across 14 bases. This CDR3 is 17 amino acids long. Germline assignment: CDR1 SGHRS and CDR2 YFSETQ. With V trimmed by 3 bases and J by 3 bases, 6 bases remained unmatched. For the CDR3, the DNA is TGCGCCAGCAGCTCCCGACTAGCGGGGGGGGGAACAGATACGCAGTATTTT. Translating gives CASSSRLAGGGTDTQYF.

The rearrangement links TRBV5-1 to TRBJ2-2, with D tentatively TRBD2 (6 bases). Germline V gene data show CDR1 as SGHRS and CDR2 as YFSETQ. This CDR3 contains 14 residues. The V gene lost 3 bases and the J gene lost 0 bases, with 6 bases spanning the gap. CDR3 region: CASSWGANTGELFF. DNA for the CDR3: TGCGCCAGCAGCTGGGGGGCGAACACCGGGGAGCTGTTTTTT.